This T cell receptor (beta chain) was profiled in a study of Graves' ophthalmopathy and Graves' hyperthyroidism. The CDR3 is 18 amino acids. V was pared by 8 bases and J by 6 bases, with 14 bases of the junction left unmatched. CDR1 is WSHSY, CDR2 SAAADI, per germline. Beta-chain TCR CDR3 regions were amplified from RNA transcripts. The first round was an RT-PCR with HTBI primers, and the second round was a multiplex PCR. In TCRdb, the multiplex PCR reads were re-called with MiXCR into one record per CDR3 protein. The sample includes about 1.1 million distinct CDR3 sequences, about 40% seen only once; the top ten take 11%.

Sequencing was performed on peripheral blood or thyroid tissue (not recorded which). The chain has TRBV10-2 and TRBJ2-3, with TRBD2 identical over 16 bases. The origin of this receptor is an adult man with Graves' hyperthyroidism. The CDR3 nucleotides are TGCGCCAGCCGAAAAGAGATCTCGGGACTAGCGGGGGGGGATACGCAGTATTTT. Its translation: CASRKEISGLAGGDTQYF.